Shown below are 22 T cell receptor beta chains from a single sample sequenced in a study of regulatory dendritic cells for organ transplantation. Sorted T cells were CFSE-labeled and cultured four to five days with allogeneic regulatory or mature dendritic cells at 1:10. Using immunoSEQ multiplex PCR, the repertoire was profiled, and TCRdb retains in-frame clones only, with some absent. The table records some 9,300 clones, 80% of them present only once. No cognate antigen is known for these TCRs. The sequenced sample was memory CD4+ T cells from blood cultured with dendritic cells. Subset given: CD45RO+ memory T cells. These receptors were collected from a human donor in good health.

V and J are TRBV6-6 and TRBJ2-5; 8 bases line up with TRBD2. CDR1 is MNHNY and CDR2 is SVGAGI in the germline V gene (reference sequence). Germline trimming cut 4 bases from V and 2 bases from J; bases unmatched to any gene: 6. The CDR3 runs to 15 residues. CDR3 nucleotide sequence: TGTGCCAGCAGTTCGGGAGGGGGGTTTCAAGAGACCCAGTACTTC. This sequence encodes CASSSGGGFQETQYF.

There are a few counts of this clone. This chain uses TRBV15 with TRBJ1-5; no firm D call. The CDR3 is made up of 12 amino acids. Trimming pared 0 bases from V and 4 bases from J, leaving 1 base between. The germline V gene has CDR1 LNHNV and CDR2 YYDKDF (reference sequence). CDR3 loop: CATSRDNQPQHF. The CDR3 DNA follows: TGTGCCACCAGCAGAGATAATCAGCCCCAGCATTTT.

This clone was counted a single time. The DNA for the CDR3 is TGTGCCAGCAGTCAGACAGGGGCGGGAGAAAAACTGTTTTTT. This encodes CASSQTGAGEKLFF. The chain is built from TRBV2 and TRBJ1-4, with 8 bases aligning to TRBD1. Germline CDR1 and CDR2: SNHLY and FYNNEI. V trimming: 5 bases; J trimming: 8 bases; junction bases outside the gene matches: 7. The CDR3 length is 14 residues.

With respect to this clone: Additional DNA sequences in this sample encode the identical CDR3. The chain is built from TRBV19 and TRBJ2-7; D perhaps matches TRBD1 (6 bases). V was pared by 5 bases and J by 0 bases, with 11 bases between. This CDR3 has 14 residues. Germline V gives CDR1 LNHDA, CDR2 SQIVND (reference sequence). DNA for the CDR3: TGTGCCAGTAGTCGGGACACCATCTCCTACGAGCAGTACTTC. It specifies CASSRDTISYEQYF.

This clone appeared once. The chain is built from TRBV2 and TRBJ2-5; 8 bases map to TRBD1. The J segment lost 2 bases and the V segment lost 6 bases, leaving 14 bases of the junction unmatched. The CDR3 is made up of 17 amino acids. The germline V gene encodes CDR1 SNHLY and CDR2 FYNNEI. CDR3 sequence (DNA): TGTGCCAGCAGGGCCGGGACAGGTGGGACCGGGCAAGAGACCCAGTACTTC. Translated: CASRAGTGGTGQETQYF.

The chain combines TRBV7-2 with TRBJ2-3; D is perhaps TRBD2 (6 bases). The CDR3 is made up of 15 amino acids. Germline V lookup: CDR1 SGHTA, CDR2 FQGNSA. Trimming took off 5 bases at V and 4 bases at J, with 16 bases between the two ends. The CDR3 sequence is CASSPSLGGPDTQYF. The CDR3, as DNA: TGTGCCAGCAGCCCATCCCTCGGGGGACCAGATACGCAGTATTTT.

For the CDR3, the DNA is TGTGCCAGCAGCAAAGCGCTTTTAACCCGACAAGGCAATCAGCCCCAGCATTTT. Protein: CASSKALLTRQGNQPQHF. This chain joins TRBV21-1 and TRBJ1-5; TRBD1, the table's D call, was not compared with the DNA. TRBV21-1 counts as a pseudogene. This CDR3 has 18 residues.

The genes are TRBV5-4 and TRBJ2-4; TRBD2 agrees at 15 bases. Germline CDR1 is SGHNT and CDR2 is YYREEE (reference sequence). CDR3 length equals 16 residues. V was pared by 4 bases and J by 8 bases, with 7 bases of the junction left unmatched. CDR3 amino acids: CASSAGLAGGGDIQYF. The CDR3 nucleotides read TGTGCCAGCAGCGCGGGACTAGCGGGAGGAGGTGACATTCAGTACTTC.

By sample fraction, this clone is medium-sized. The chain combines TRBV6-5 with TRBJ1-2; 8 nucleotides match TRBD1. Germline V lookup: CDR1 MNHEY, CDR2 SVGAGI. This CDR3 contains 15 residues. V shed 5 bases and J 6 bases; nucleotides not matched to a gene: 11. CDR3 amino acids: CASSRQGYRGDGYTF. The CDR3 nucleotides read TGTGCCAGCAGTCGACAGGGGTACCGGGGGGATGGCTACACCTTC.

This clone showed up just a few times. The chain combines TRBV7-9 with TRBJ1-5; TRBD1 agrees at 7 bases. The ends lost 8 bases at V and 5 bases at J; junction bases unmatched: 3. This CDR3 is 12 amino acids long. CDR1 is SEHNR, CDR2 FQNEAQ, per germline (reference sequence). The CDR3 loop is CASGTDDQPQHF. CDR3 nucleotide sequence: TGTGCCAGCGGGACAGATGATCAGCCCCAGCATTTT.

Only a few counts were recorded for this clone. The J gene is TRBJ1-3, the V gene TRBV28, with D unclear. V was pared by 5 bases and J by 4 bases, with 6 bases between. The CDR3 is 12 amino acids. Germline V lookup: CDR1 MDHEN, CDR2 SYDVKM. CDR3 DNA: TGTGCCAGCAGTCCAGCGGGAAACACCATATATTTT. Its protein is CASSPAGNTIYF.

This clone was observed a handful of times. The chain recombines TRBV18 with TRBJ1-1; a possible D gene is TRBD1 (6 bases). Germline CDR1 KGHSH, CDR2 LQKENI. This CDR3 comprises 15 residues. V was trimmed by 3 bases and J by 0 bases, leaving 11 bases between them. The CDR3 DNA follows: TGTGCCAGCTCACCGGGGGCGTCCATGAACACTGAAGCTTTCTTT. Protein: CASSPGASMNTEAFF.

The V and J genes are TRBV27 and TRBJ2-7, with D perhaps TRBD1 (6 bases). The ends were cut back, 2 bases at V and 4 bases at J, with 15 bases in the middle. Germline V gives CDR1 MNHEY, CDR2 SMNVEV (reference sequence). The CDR3 totals 15 residues. In nucleotides, the CDR3 is TGTGCCAGCAGTTTAACCGTTGGCAGGGGATACGAGCAGTACTTC. It is translated as CASSLTVGRGYEQYF.

The chain combines TRBV23-1 with TRBJ1-4; TRBD1 matches at 7 bases. TRBV23-1 qualifies as an ORF whose function is uncertain. The CDR3 is made up of 16 amino acids. V shed 2 bases and J 8 bases; nucleotides not matched to a gene: 11. The CDR3 sequence is CASSQGTGEGWEKLFF. CDR3 bases: TGCGCCAGCAGTCAAGGAACAGGGGAAGGATGGGAAAAACTGTTTTTT.

CDR3 in amino acids: CASSQETHPGILNTGELFF. For the CDR3, the DNA is TGCGCCAGCAGCCAAGAAACTCACCCGGGAATTTTGAACACCGGGGAGCTGTTTTTT. This chain joins TRBV4-3 and TRBJ2-2, with D possibly matching TRBD2 (5 bases). CDR3 size: 19 residues. V was shortened by 0 bases and J by 1 base, with 18 bases between the two germline ends. Germline-derived CDR1 and CDR2 are LGHNA and YSLEER.

This sequence joins TRBV19 and TRBJ2-1; 12 positions match TRBD1. This CDR3 is 17 amino acids long. V lost 3 bases and J lost 7; bases outside the gene matches: 10. CDR1 LNHDA and CDR2 SQIVND come from the germline V gene (reference sequence). The CDR3 loop is CASSIAIMGQGANEQFF. The CDR3 coding sequence is TGTGCCAGTAGTATCGCTATAATGGGACAGGGGGCGAATGAGCAGTTCTTC. Looking up the rest from reference TRBV19 and TRBJ2-1 gives the full variable domain: DGGITQSPKYLFRKEGQNVTLSCEQNLNHDAMYWYRQDPGQGLRLIYYSQIVNDFQKGDIAEGYSVSREKKESFPLTVTSAQKNPTAFYLCASSIAIMGQGANEQFFGPGTRLTVL.

The CDR3 nucleotides read TGTGCCACCAGCGGCTCTCCCCGCTATGGCTACACCTTC. Protein product: CATSGSPRYGYTF. The chain uses TRBV15 and TRBJ1-2; D uncertain. Trimming stripped 5 bases from V and 4 bases from J, with 11 bases between. Germline V lookup: CDR1 LNHNV, CDR2 YYDKDF (reference sequence). This CDR3 is built from 13 residues. The full variable domain, in which reference TRBV15 and TRBJ1-2 provide the parts outside the CDR3, is DAMVIQNPRYQVTQFGKPVTLSCSQTLNHNVMYWYQQKSSQAPKLLFHYYDKDFNNEADTPDNFQSRRPNTSFCFLDIRSPGLGDTAMYLCATSGSPRYGYTFGSGTRLTVV.

The rearrangement uses TRBV5-8 and TRBJ1-2; 8 bases align to TRBD1. Looked up from germline, CDR1 is SGHTS and CDR2 is YDEGEE. This CDR3 is 12 amino acids long. Trimming took 4 bases from V and 8 from J; bases not matched to a gene: 4. CDR3 region: CASSQTGGGYTF. The CDR3 region has the DNA TGTGCCAGCAGCCAAACAGGGGGGGGCTACACCTTC.

V gene TRBV15 combines with J gene TRBJ1-1; D remains ambiguous. V was shortened by 3 bases and J by 1 base, with 12 bases between the two germline ends. Germline V gene data show CDR1 as LNHNV and CDR2 as YYDKDF (reference sequence). The CDR3 has 15 amino acids. For the CDR3, the DNA is TGTGCCACCAGCAGGTGGGATACAGAGAACACTGAAGCTTTCTTT. Encoded protein: CATSRWDTENTEAFF.

The chain employs TRBV4-3 and TRBJ1-2; TRBD1 matches 8 bases. V lost 2 bases, J lost 10 bases, and 6 bases stayed unmatched. The CDR3 is 13 amino acids. The germline CDR1 and CDR2 sequences are LGHNA and YSLEER. In DNA form, the CDR3 reads TGCGCCAGCAGCCAACTACAGGGGGTCGACTACACCTTC. Protein sequence: CASSQLQGVDYTF.

The chain employs TRBV11-2 and TRBJ2-3, with D perhaps TRBD2 (5 bases). This CDR3 comprises 16 residues. The V gene lost 1 base and the J gene lost 2 bases, with 13 bases spanning the gap. Germline CDR1 reads SGHAT; CDR2 reads FQNNGV. The CDR3 region is CASSLGAQTITDTQYF. The CDR3 nucleotides are TGTGCCAGCAGCTTAGGAGCTCAGACTATCACAGATACGCAGTATTTT. The complete variable domain, with remaining parts taken from reference TRBV11-2 and TRBJ2-3, reads EAGVAQSPRYKIIEKRQSVAFWCNPISGHATLYWYQQILGQGPKLLIQFQNNGVVDDSQLPKDRFSAERLKGVDSTLKIQPAKLEDSAVYLCASSLGAQTITDTQYFGPGTRLTVL.

The chain combines TRBV28 with TRBJ1-2, with D possibly being TRBD1 (6 bases). This CDR3 has 14 residues. Trimming cost V 1 base and J 8 bases, with 14 bases left between them. CDR1 is MDHEN and CDR2 is SYDVKM in the germline V gene. CDR3 sequence (DNA): TGTGCCAGCAGTTTATCTCAGGGGATTCGGGGCTACACCTTC. This encodes CASSLSQGIRGYTF.